This T cell receptor (beta chain) originates from a study of tissue T cells after allogeneic stem cell transplantation (dated by TCRdb to between 2022 and 2023). Describing the broader study: TCR beta repertoires were profiled across many tissues obtained from research autopsies of patients with and without GVHD, as well as in mouse models of GVHD. The human arm was conducted as a prospective observational study, and neither blinding nor randomization was performed.

The library was produced with the immunoSEQ multiplex PCR assay. Adaptive Biotechnologies performed the TCRbeta CDR3 sequencing at survey depth and reported CDR3 sequences, V/J genes, productive frequency and template counts. TCR beta CDR3 regions were amplified from genomic DNA instead of RNA. The published analysis was carried out like this. Jensen-Shannon divergence served to quantify pairwise repertoire overlap between tissues, with 0 meaning identical and 1 meaning complete divergence. Tissues were clustered by single-linkage agglomerative hierarchical clustering of pairwise JSD values, and the clustering results were displayed as dendrograms. All patient samples were analyzed with GLIPH2 using simulation_depth 1000, kmer_min_depth 3 and cdr3_length_cutoff 8, and only groups containing more than two unique CDR3s were kept. A standardized tissue-overlap score was generated by extrapolating Jaccard GLIPH-group overlap across patients to a standard repertoire size of 1000 clones. Associations of diversity with clinical or experimental variables used linear mixed-effect models with tissue fixed effects and individual random effects. TCRdb provides this immuneACCESS table in a form limited to in-frame rearrangements. Some clones are lacking; in checked studies, under half of them reflect an unresolved V gene, and why the rest are absent is not known. V, J and clone size are those of that table, while D and trimming were read from the DNA. The sample table contains roughly 50,000 clones; only one count was recorded for around 73% of them. About 0.77% of the sample is taken by the ten largest.

The junction shows trimming of 4 bases on V and 5 bases on J, and the gene matches do not reach 9 bases of it. Inclusive of the bounding cysteine and phenylalanine, the CDR3 is 15 residues long. Shown are 42 bases from within the CDR3, in frame from base 1. Taken from the germline V gene (reference sequence), the CDR1 and CDR2 loops are FNHDT and SITEND. Overall results and qualifications from the work: The patient cohort was small and varied clinically, and sampling depth was recognized as a limitation. In both patients and mice, T cells from blood and spleen covered only a limited part of the TCR repertoire found in tissues. Only a few T cell clones appeared in more than one patient, yet motif-based clustering showed tissue-specific repertoire signatures that were shared between patients. Within patients, how anatomically similar tissues were was a major factor shaping TCR repertoire composition, regardless of disease or transplant status. The study did not establish which tissue TCRs were alloreactive or antigen-specific, and some clones may have been host cells that persisted.

Comments on this clone: It lacks a known antigen. In this record, gene identifiers and germline sequences come from the mouse. Read sequence stops 1 residue before the CDR3 end, and the germline J gene provides the missing end.

The chain is encoded by TRBV19 joined to TRBJ2-5, and 8 bases in between align with TRBD1. Sequencing was carried out using sorted cells pooled from one or two spleens. This sequence originates from a pool of C57BL/6 mice in good health. Partial CDR3 DNA: TGTGCCAGCAGTCTCGGGACAGGATGGGGAGACACCCAGTAC. It is translated as CASSLGTGWGDTQY. The whole CDR3 region reads CASSLGTGWGDTQYF.